This is a list of T cell receptor beta chains from one sample in a study of Ad26.COV2.S vaccination and SARS-CoV-2 variants. Clones were sequenced by immunoSEQ multiplex PCR, and TCRdb holds only the in-frame ones, with some missing. This table holds 350,000 to 500,000 clones, roughly 90% found once. The input for sequencing was peripheral blood, taken in a trial of Ad26.COV2.S vaccine versus placebo. All receptors come from a person aged 18 to 65 who received the Ad26.COV2.S COVID-19 vaccine or a placebo. Both conserved end residues are part of each CDR3. D genes are given only for firm matches. Clone size is stated in some rows and not others, as once, few, many or a class when expanded.

j_call | v_call | d_call | clone_size | cdr3_nt | cdr3_aa
TRBJ1-4 | TRBV5-4 | NA | NA | TGTGCCAGCAGCGCGGGACAAGGCGCCGAAAAACTGTTTTTT | CASSAGQGAEKLFF
TRBJ2-7 | TRBV19 | NA | NA | TGTGCCAGTAGTCCCTCTCTAGGGATTTACGAGCAGTACTTC | CASSPSLGIYEQYF
TRBJ1-2 | TRBV30 | TRBD1 | NA | TGTGCCTGGAGCCAGGACAGGGGTAACTATGGCTACACCTTC | CAWSQDRGNYGYTF
TRBJ2-7 | TRBV28 | NA | once | TGTGCCAGCACCTCCGCGGGGCGCGCCTACGAGCAGTACTTC | CASTSAGRAYEQYF
TRBJ2-7 | TRBV6-5 | NA | NA | TGTGCCAGCAGTTACTCTAGGGCAGAAACCTACGAGCAGTACTTC | CASSYSRAETYEQYF
TRBJ2-2 | TRBV2 | TRBD2 | NA | TGTGCCAGCAGTGTTCCCTTGGGGGGGGTCGACACCGGGGAGCTGTTTTTT | CASSVPLGGVDTGELFF
TRBJ2-2 | TRBV7-2 | TRBD1 | NA | TGTGCCAGCGCCTGGACAGGGGGCGAGACCGGGGAGCTGTTTTTT | CASAWTGGETGELFF
TRBJ1-2 | TRBV12-3/TRBV12-4 | NA | NA | TGTGCCAGCATCCGCAGTGGGACGGGCTACACCTTC | CASIRSGTGYTF
TRBJ2-7 | TRBV7-9 | NA | NA | TGTGCCAGCAGCTTAGGTCCGGGACTGGGGACGACCTACGAGCAGTACTTC | CASSLGPGLGTTYEQYF
TRBJ1-5 | TRBV4-1 | NA | NA | TGCGCCAGCAGCCAAAACACTTACGGAATTTATAGCAATCAGCCCCAGCATTTT | CASSQNTYGIYSNQPQHF
TRBJ1-4 | TRBV5-1 | NA | NA | TGCGCCAGCAGGCCTCCGGGGGCAGAATATGAAAAACTGTTTTTT | CASRPPGAEYEKLFF
TRBJ2-2 | TRBV9 | NA | NA | TGTGCCAGCAGCGTAGTATCGGGTACCGGGGAGCTGTTTTTT | CASSVVSGTGELFF
TRBJ2-5 | TRBV3-1/TRBV3-2 | NA | NA | TGTGCCAGCAGTTTTATCGGGACACTGGGTATGGTTAAACACCAAGAGACCCAGTACTTC | CASSFIGTLGMVKHQETQYF
TRBJ1-3 | TRBV15 | NA | NA | TGTGCCACCAGCATGGGACCCATGAGCTCTGGAAACACCATATATTTT | CATSMGPMSSGNTIYF
TRBJ1-3 | TRBV6-5 | NA | NA | TGTGCCAGCAGTTACTTGGACGGCAACTCTGGAAACACCATATATTTT | CASSYLDGNSGNTIYF
TRBJ2-3 | TRBV9 | NA | NA | TGTGCCAGCAGCCCCTTCTTCGGGGCCCGCACAGATACGCAGTATTTT | CASSPFFGARTDTQYF
TRBJ2-1 | TRBV29-1 | TRBD2 | NA | TGCAGCGTTGAGGGGGGGAGCTCCTACAATGAGCAGTTCTTC | CSVEGGSSYNEQFF
TRBJ1-5 | TRBV30 | TRBD1 | NA | TGTGCCTGGGACGAACAGGGGCAGGGCAATCAGCCCCAGCATTTT | CAWDEQGQGNQPQHF
TRBJ2-7 | TRBV19 | NA | NA | TGTGCCACCGGGACTCAGGGTTCCTACGAGCAGTACTTC | CATGTQGSYEQYF
TRBJ1-2 | TRBV11-2 | NA | NA | TGTGCCAGCAGCTTAGCCCCCGGGAGGCAGGCTGACGACACCTTC | CASSLAPGRQADDTF
TRBJ1-1 | TRBV5-1 | NA | NA | TGCGCCAGCAGCTTGGCCCCCGCGACTGAAGCTTTCTTT | CASSLAPATEAFF
TRBJ1-5 | TRBV3-1/TRBV3-2 | TRBD1 | few | TGTGCCAGCAGACAGACAGGGGGAGGTCAGCCCCAGCATTTT | CASRQTGGGQPQHF
TRBJ2-5 | TRBV3-1/TRBV3-2 | NA | NA | TGTGCCAGCAGCCAAGATGCGGCCAGGGAGACCCAGTACTTC | CASSQDAARETQYF
TRBJ2-7 | TRBV14 | TRBD1 | few | TGTGCCAGCAGTTTCATTGGGACAGGGCGAAACCACGAGCAGTACTTC | CASSFIGTGRNHEQYF
TRBJ2-5 | TRBV7-2 | TRBD1 | NA | TGTGCCAGCAGCGACCGGGACAGGGGTATGCAGACCCAGTACTTC | CASSDRDRGMQTQYF
TRBJ2-2 | TRBV19 | NA | NA | TGTGCCAGTAGTCCCACAGGAACCGGGGAGCTGTTTTTT | CASSPTGTGELFF
TRBJ1-2 | TRBV24-1 | NA | NA | TGTGCCACCAGTGATTTTTGGTGGGACGGCTATGGCTACACCTTC | CATSDFWWDGYGYTF
TRBJ1-1 | TRBV27 | NA | NA | TGTGCCAGCAGTTTCGGCGGGAACACTGAAGCTTTCTTT | CASSFGGNTEAFF
TRBJ2-1 | TRBV27 | NA | NA | TGTGCCAGCGGGAAGGGTCCAGATACCTACAATGAGCAGTTCTTC | CASGKGPDTYNEQFF
TRBJ1-5 | TRBV6-2/TRBV6-3 | NA | NA | TGTGCCAGCAGCAAAACAGGGATGCATCAGCCCCAGCATTTT | CASSKTGMHQPQHF
TRBJ1-5 | TRBV7-2 | NA | NA | TGTGCCAGCAGTTACGGGAGGGCACAGCCCCAGCATTTT | CASSYGRAQPQHF
TRBJ2-7 | TRBV5-6 | NA | NA | TGTGCCAGCAGCTTGGACAGAAACTACGAGCAGTACTTC | CASSLDRNYEQYF
TRBJ2-5 | TRBV2 | NA | NA | TGTGCCAGCACCGGTGCGACTCAGTACTTC | CASTGATQYF
TRBJ1-2 | TRBV15 | TRBD1 | NA | TGTGCCACCAGCTCCGGGACAGGGGGGGCGGCTGGCTACACCTTC | CATSSGTGGAAGYTF
TRBJ2-2 | TRBV5-1 | TRBD2 | NA | TGCGCCAGCAGCTTGATGGCGGGGGTTTCCACCGGGGAGCTGTTTTTT | CASSLMAGVSTGELFF
TRBJ1-2 | TRBV7-2 | NA | NA | TGTGCCAGCAGCCCTTTTAACTATGGCTACACCTTC | CASSPFNYGYTF
TRBJ2-3 | TRBV18 | NA | NA | TGTGCCAGCTCACCATTCTCCGCCAGAACAGATACGCAGTATTTT | CASSPFSARTDTQYF
TRBJ2-3 | TRBV11-2 | NA | once | TGTGCCAGCAGCTACAACGGTGGTTCGGCCGCGTTCTCGTATTTT | CASSYNGGSAAFSYF
TRBJ2-3 | TRBV5-1 | TRBD1 | few | TGCGCCAGCAGCTCTCCTCAGGACAGGGGATTATTCACCACAGATACGCAGTATTTT | CASSSPQDRGLFTTDTQYF
TRBJ1-1 | TRBV11-2 | NA | NA | TGTGCCAGCAGCGTAGCCCCGACGGGTTTCACTGAAGCTTTCTTT | CASSVAPTGFTEAFF
TRBJ1-4 | TRBV19 | NA | NA | TGTGCCAGTAGTAACAGGGCCCCAAGTGAAAAACTGTTTTTT | CASSNRAPSEKLFF
TRBJ1-5 | TRBV21-1 | NA | NA | TGTGCCAGCAGCAAAGAGTCAGGGGTAGGGGGTCGCAATCAGCCCCAGCATTTT | CASSKESGVGGRNQPQHF
TRBJ2-1 | TRBV27 | TRBD2 | NA | TGTGCCAGCAGTCCACAGGGGAGGGTAGCGGGGGGGCCAAAGGGCGCCTACAATGAGCAGTTCTTC | CASSPQGRVAGGPKGAYNEQFF
TRBJ2-5 | TRBV19 | NA | NA | TGTGCCAGTAGTAACCGGGAAGGGGAGACCCAGTACTTC | CASSNREGETQYF
TRBJ1-4 | TRBV3-1/TRBV3-2 | TRBD1 | NA | TGTGCCAGCAGCCTAACGGGACAGGGGAACAATGAAAAACTGTTTTTT | CASSLTGQGNNEKLFF
TRBJ2-7 | TRBV6-5 | NA | NA | TGTGCCAGCAGCCCAATAAGTACCTACTCCTACGAGCAGTACTTC | CASSPISTYSYEQYF
TRBJ2-5 | TRBV9 | NA | NA | TGTGCCAGCAGCGTTGCCCGCGGGGGCTCACGAGAGACCCAGTACTTC | CASSVARGGSRETQYF
TRBJ2-3 | TRBV7-2 | NA | NA | TGTGCCAGCAGCTTAGGGGCTCCACTCACAGATACGCAGTATTTT | CASSLGAPLTDTQYF
TRBJ2-7 | TRBV25-1 | TRBD1 | NA | TGTGCCACCTCAAGGGGGCAGAACGAGCAGTACTTC | CATSRGQNEQYF
TRBJ2-7 | TRBV21-1 | NA | NA | TGTGCCAGCAGCACCCGGGACAGGGGACTGCACGAGCAGTACTTC | CASSTRDRGLHEQYF
TRBJ1-6 | TRBV5-1 | TRBD1 | NA | TGCGCCAGCAGCCCTGGGACAGATAATTCACCCCTCCACTTT | CASSPGTDNSPLHF
TRBJ2-7 | TRBV7-2 | NA | NA | TGTGCCAGCCGACCCGTGGCTAGCGAGTACTACGAGCAGTACTTC | CASRPVASEYYEQYF
TRBJ1-1 | TRBV25-1 | NA | NA | TGTGCCAGCAGTGAAGGGGAGGGAATCACTGAAGCTTTCTTT | CASSEGEGITEAFF
TRBJ2-7 | TRBV7-9 | NA | NA | TGTGCCAGCAGCCTCGGAACAGGGAGGCCTAGCGAGCAGTACTTC | CASSLGTGRPSEQYF